Shown below are 2 T cell receptor beta chains from a single sample sequenced in a study of blood T cell repertoires in COVID-19. The data were produced by immunoSEQ multiplex PCR, yet TCRdb's version contains in-frame clones alone and is incomplete. The sample lists about 170,000 clones, approximately 83% occurring once. Sequencing was done on a sample of peripheral blood. The receptors derive from a human donor with acute or convalescent COVID-19. The donor label of this sample is uncertain.

The genes are TRBV7-2 and TRBJ2-3; 7 bases are a match to TRBD1. V shed 6 bases, J shed 1 base, and the junction held 7 bases outside the gene matches. The CDR3 extends over 15 amino acids. Germline-derived CDR1 and CDR2 are SGHTA and FQGNSA. CDR3 nucleotide sequence: TGTGCCAGCAGACAACAGGGGACCCGCACAGATACGCAGTATTTT. Encoded protein: CASRQQGTRTDTQYF. The variable domain in full, with the rest retrieved from reference TRBV7-2 and TRBJ2-3, is GAGVSQSPSNKVTEKGKDVELRCDPISGHTALYWYRQSLGQGLEFLIYFQGNSAPDKSGLPSDRFSAERTGGSVSTLTIQRTQQEDSAVYLCASRQQGTRTDTQYFGPGTRLTVL.

In this sample, this clone turned up once. The rearrangement uses TRBV20-1 and TRBJ1-1; D gene ambiguous. V was pared by 5 bases and J by 10 bases, with 14 bases between. CDR3 length equals 11 residues. Germline CDR1 and CDR2: DFQATT and SNEGSKA (reference sequence). The CDR3 nucleotides read TGCAGTGCTTCCGGGGAGCGAGGAGCTTTCTTT. Translating it yields CSASGERGAFF.